Sequencing of this T cell receptor beta chain was carried out in a study of blood T cell repertoires in COVID-19. CDR1 is SNHLY and CDR2 is FYNNEI in the germline V gene. This CDR3 comprises 15 residues. The trim removed 3 bases at V and 5 bases at J, leaving 4 bases unmatched. Produced via immunoSEQ multiplex PCR; TCRdb's table is partial and in-frame only. The table records roughly 100,000 clones, 85% to 90% of them present only once. This clone was counted between two and nine times. The chain uses TRBV2 and TRBJ1-6, with 7 bases lining up with TRBD1. The clonotype comes from a human donor in a cohort sampled during active COVID-19. Sequenced: peripheral blood. The chain's CDR3 is CASSEDTGDNSPLHF. In DNA form, the CDR3 reads TGTGCCAGCAGTGAGGATACAGGGGATAATTCACCCCTCCACTTT.